What follows are 8 T cell receptor beta chains derived from one specimen sequenced in a study of blood T cells in healthy people across ages. Together with a sample-barcoded 5' primer, a J-beta primer mix was included in a second PCR lasting roughly 7 to 11 cycles. TCRdb recomputed calls from the 5' RACE reads with MiXCR, one row per CDR3 protein. Here the sample spans 1,300,000 or so distinct CDR3 sequences, approximately 63% being singletons. Input material: blood. These receptors originate from a young man in good health.

The chain recombines TRBV7-2 with TRBJ2-1; 10 positions agree with TRBD1. The CDR3 sequence is 15 residues long. Germline CDR1 SGHTA, CDR2 FQGNSA. V lost 1 base to trimming and J lost 9 bases; unmatched junction nucleotides: 6. CDR3 amino acids: CASSLGGTGAGEQFF. DNA of the CDR3: TGTGCCAGCAGCTTAGGTGGGACAGGGGCTGGTGAGCAGTTCTTC.

The chain links TRBV4-3 to TRBJ1-1; possible D gene TRBD1, 5 bases. From germline, CDR1 is LGHNA and CDR2 YSLEER. Trimming pared 2 bases from V and 2 bases from J, leaving 12 bases between. The CDR3 has 15 residues. CDR3 in amino acids: CASSQFPGPNTEAFF. CDR3 DNA: TGCGCCAGCAGCCAATTCCCGGGACCCAACACTGAAGCTTTCTTT.

The chain links TRBV12-3 or TRBV12-4 to TRBJ1-1; 7 nucleotides align to TRBD1. The CDR3 has 13 amino acids. V was pared by 2 bases and J by 11 bases, with 8 bases of the junction left unmatched. In DNA, the CDR3 is TGTGCCAGCAGTTTAAGGGTGACAGGGATGGCTTTCTTT. It codes for CASSLRVTGMAFF.

The chain couples TRBV3-1 to TRBJ2-1, with 9 bases identical to TRBD1. CDR3 length: 15 amino acids. Germline-derived CDR1 and CDR2 are LGHDT and YNNKEL (reference sequence). V gave up 6 bases and J gave up 7 bases; unmatched junction bases: 10. The CDR3 region is CASSHSPGTGNEQFF. In nucleotides, the CDR3 is TGTGCCAGCAGTCACTCTCCCGGGACAGGGAATGAGCAGTTCTTC.

The CDR3: CASSFVFLFGTGTKIVYGYTF. CDR3 sequence (DNA): TGTGCCAGCAGTTTTGTCTTTTTGTTCGGGACAGGGACCAAAATAGTCTATGGCTACACCTTC. The chain is built from TRBV12-3 or TRBV12-4 and TRBJ1-2; 9 bases match TRBD1. The J segment lost 4 bases and the V segment lost 3 bases, leaving 24 bases of the junction unmatched. The CDR3 is 21 amino acids.

V is TRBV12-3 or TRBV12-4 and J is TRBJ2-2; D is uncertain. V gave up 5 bases and J gave up 6 bases, with 10 bases separating them. The CDR3 totals 13 residues. The CDR3 DNA sequence: TGTGCCAGCAGTCCGCTAGGTTCCGGGGAGCTGTTTTTT. It encodes CASSPLGSGELFF.

The chain couples TRBV6-6 to TRBJ2-3, with D tentatively TRBD2 (6 bases). CDR3 length: 16 residues. Germline V lookup: CDR1 MNHNY, CDR2 SVGAGI (reference sequence). The V end lost 2 bases, the J end lost 7 bases, and 19 bases lay between the germline ends. The CDR3 loop reads CASSYGLARHLNTQYF. The CDR3 DNA follows: TGTGCCAGCAGTTACGGCCTAGCGCGTCATCTAAATACGCAGTATTTT.

The CDR3 reads CASSFLVEQFF. In DNA, the CDR3 is TGTGCCAGCAGCTTCTTGGTAGAGCAGTTCTTC. This chain links TRBV5-5 with TRBJ2-1; D not resolved. This CDR3 region has 11 residues. The germline gives CDR1 SGHKS, CDR2 YYEKEE (reference sequence). The V end lost 2 bases, the J end lost 10 bases, and 7 bases lay between the germline ends. The whole variable domain, remainder taken from reference TRBV5-5 and TRBJ2-1, is DAGVTQSPTHLIKTRGQQVTLRCSPISGHKSVSWYQQVLGQGPQFIFQYYEKEERGRGNFPDRFSARQFPNYSSELNVNALLLGDSALYLCASSFLVEQFFGPGTRLTVL.